This TCR beta chain derives from a study of CD8 T cells in Susac syndrome (dated by TCRdb to between 2018 and 2020). With regard to the full study: Whether CD8+ T cell activation and differentiation in Susac syndrome was antigen driven was tested using repertoire sequencing.

Peripheral blood CD8+ and CD4+ T cells from healthy donors, Susac syndrome patients and multiple sclerosis patients were profiled by high-throughput TCR beta sequencing. Treatment-naive patients with stable or active relapsing-remitting disease fulfilling revised McDonald criteria were used as multiple sclerosis controls. Bulk CD8+ and CD4+ T cells were purified by magnetic negative isolation, whereas CD8+ TEMRA cells were enriched by FACS. Blood was drawn into EDTA tubes, processed within 24 hours, and PBMCs were isolated by density gradient centrifugation. PBMCs intended for TCR sequencing were frozen in liquid nitrogen and were later thawed in a 37 degrees C water bath. Purity of sorted or isolated CD4+, CD8+ and CD8+ TEMRA cells was at least 90%. General findings and caveats noted by the study authors: The number of individuals in the TCR sequencing and HLA analysis was recognized as being relatively small.

RNA was extracted using the RNeasy kit, and roughly 0.5 to 1 microgram was reverse transcribed with random hexamers. The immunoSEQ multiplex PCR assay, covering 54 Vbeta and 13 Jbeta segments, was used to amplify TCR beta CDR3 regions. To correct PCR amplification bias, a synthetic template baseline was used for both primer optimization and computational correction. The original methods were these. Only productive sequences were kept, with reads annotated to V, D and J genes according to IMGT and analyzed in immunoSEQ Analyzer. To calculate clonality, Shannon entropy was normalized by log2 of the number of productive unique sequences and then subtracted from one. Public and private clones were assessed among the 100 most prevalent clones of each patient and control. Clones were defined as Susac-specific when absent from the healthy and MS cohorts, from some 1,100 published viral clones and from other ImmuneACCESS disease sequences. TCRdb's own reprocessing of the public reads used fastp at Q25 and MiXCR and kept productive beta chains. All rows with the same CDR3 protein become a single entry with the most common DNA and genes. The V and J calls and clone size are TCRdb's, not the authors'. The sample table lists hundreds of thousands of distinct CDR3 sequences, roughly 93% of them with a count of one. The ten most abundant clones make up about 0.071% of the sample.

A word on this clonotype: Its recognized antigen is unknown. Per-nucleotide qualities are absent, and no much larger clonotype sits a single base away.

This TCR was sampled from a human donor with multiple sclerosis. Specimen: CD4+ T cells from PBMCs.

CDR3 protein: CASSFHQDGSYEQYF. The nucleotides are TGTGCCAGTAGTTTTCATCAAGACGGATCGTACGAGCAGTACTTC. The rearranged chain carries TRBV19 and TRBJ2-7, with no confident D gene call. Based on the germline V gene (reference sequence), the CDR1 and CDR2 sequences are LNHDA and SQIVND. Trimming takes 5 bases from V and 4 bases from J, and the germline ends sit 18 bases apart. The CDR3 goes from the cysteine to the phenylalanine over 15 residues. Only the CDR3 DNA stays, 45 bases, in frame from base 1.